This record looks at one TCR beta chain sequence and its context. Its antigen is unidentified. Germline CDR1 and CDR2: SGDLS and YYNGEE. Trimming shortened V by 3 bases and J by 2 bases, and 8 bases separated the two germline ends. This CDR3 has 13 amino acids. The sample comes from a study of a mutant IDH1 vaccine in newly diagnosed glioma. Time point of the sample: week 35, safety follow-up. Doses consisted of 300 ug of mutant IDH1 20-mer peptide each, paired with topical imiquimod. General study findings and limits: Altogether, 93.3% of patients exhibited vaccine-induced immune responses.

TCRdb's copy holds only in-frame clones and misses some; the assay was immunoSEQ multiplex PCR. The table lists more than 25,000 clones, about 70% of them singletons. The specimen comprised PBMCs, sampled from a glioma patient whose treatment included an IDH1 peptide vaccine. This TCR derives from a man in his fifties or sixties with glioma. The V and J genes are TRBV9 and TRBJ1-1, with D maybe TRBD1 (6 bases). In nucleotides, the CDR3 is TGTGCCAGCAGCGGGGACATCAACACTGAAGCTTTCTTT. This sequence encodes CASSGDINTEAFF.